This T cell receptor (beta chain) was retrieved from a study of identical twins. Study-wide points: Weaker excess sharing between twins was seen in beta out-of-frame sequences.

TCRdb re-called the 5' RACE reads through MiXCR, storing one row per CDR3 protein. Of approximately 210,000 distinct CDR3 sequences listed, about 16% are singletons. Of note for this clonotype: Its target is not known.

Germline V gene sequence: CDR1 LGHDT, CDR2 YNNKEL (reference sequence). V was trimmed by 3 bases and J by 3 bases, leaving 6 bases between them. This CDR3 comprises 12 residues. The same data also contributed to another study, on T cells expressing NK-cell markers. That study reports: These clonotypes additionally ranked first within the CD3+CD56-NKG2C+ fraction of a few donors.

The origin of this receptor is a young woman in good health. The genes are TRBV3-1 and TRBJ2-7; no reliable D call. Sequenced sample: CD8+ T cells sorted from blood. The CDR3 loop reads CASSHRFYEQYF. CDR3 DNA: TGTGCCAGCAGCCACAGGTTCTACGAGCAGTACTTC.